The sequence of this T cell receptor beta chain was determined in a study of CD8 T cells in Susac syndrome. Study background: Blood was drawn from patients with Susac syndrome. At that point, they were therapy-naive, on corticosteroids, or on intravenous immunoglobulin alone.

The trim removed 5 bases at V and 5 bases at J, leaving 9 bases unmatched. CDR1 SGHRS and CDR2 YFSETQ come from the germline V gene. The CDR3 contains 16 residues. A quantity of about 0.5 to 1 ug RNA underwent reverse transcription using random hexamers. Across 54 Vbeta and 13 Jbeta, immunoSEQ multiplex PCR amplified TCR beta CDR3. TCRdb redid the calling of the immunoSEQ multiplex PCR reads with MiXCR, one entry per CDR3 protein. The repertoire holds under 150,000 distinct CDR3 sequences, with under 97% as singletons. Source material: CD4+ T cells from PBMCs. This chain uses TRBV5-1 with TRBJ2-5; 13 bases align to TRBD2. The sequence was collected from a human donor with Susac syndrome. CDR3 sequence (DNA): TGCGCCAGCAGTTCTCAACTAGCGGGAGGGCTGGAGACCCAGTACTTC. Amino acid sequence: CASSSQLAGGLETQYF.